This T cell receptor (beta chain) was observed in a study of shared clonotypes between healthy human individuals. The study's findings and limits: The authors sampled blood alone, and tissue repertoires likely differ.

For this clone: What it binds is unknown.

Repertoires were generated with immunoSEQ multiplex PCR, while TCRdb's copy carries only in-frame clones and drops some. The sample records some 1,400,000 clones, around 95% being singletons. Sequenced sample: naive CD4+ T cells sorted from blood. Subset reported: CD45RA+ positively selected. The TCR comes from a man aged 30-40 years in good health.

DNA of the CDR3: TGTGCCAGTAGTATAGGTGGGCCTGGAGTCTACGAGCAGTACTTC. Amino acids: CASSIGGPGVYEQYF. The chain employs TRBV19 and TRBJ2-7; D is uncertain. Trimming took 1 base from V and 3 from J, leaving 13 bases between them. The CDR3 has 15 amino acids. Germline CDR1 reads LNHDA; CDR2 reads SQIVND (reference sequence). The full variable domain, its missing parts supplied by reference TRBV19 and TRBJ2-7, is DGGITQSPKYLFRKEGQNVTLSCEQNLNHDAMYWYRQDPGQGLRLIYYSQIVNDFQKGDIAEGYSVSREKKESFPLTVTSAQKNPTAFYLCASSIGGPGVYEQYFGPGTRLTVT.